This T cell receptor beta chain was captured by sequencing in a study of cytomegalovirus exposure and HLA in healthy donors. PCR used 60 Vbeta primers and 13 Jbeta primers. Produced via immunoSEQ multiplex PCR; TCRdb's table is partial and in-frame only. The data show under 250,000 clones, 78% seen once. V was cut by 5 bases and J by 0 bases, with 16 bases left in between. The CDR3 runs to 17 residues. Per the germline V gene, CDR1 is SGHTA and CDR2 is FQGNSA. This chain links TRBV7-2 with TRBJ1-4, with D perhaps TRBD1 (6 bases). Input material: PBMCs. The TCR sequence derives from a male donor in good health and CMV-seronegative. CDR3: CASSPPGHFTTNEKLFF. CDR3 coding DNA: TGTGCCAGCAGCCCACCGGGACATTTTACAACTAATGAAAAACTGTTTTTT.